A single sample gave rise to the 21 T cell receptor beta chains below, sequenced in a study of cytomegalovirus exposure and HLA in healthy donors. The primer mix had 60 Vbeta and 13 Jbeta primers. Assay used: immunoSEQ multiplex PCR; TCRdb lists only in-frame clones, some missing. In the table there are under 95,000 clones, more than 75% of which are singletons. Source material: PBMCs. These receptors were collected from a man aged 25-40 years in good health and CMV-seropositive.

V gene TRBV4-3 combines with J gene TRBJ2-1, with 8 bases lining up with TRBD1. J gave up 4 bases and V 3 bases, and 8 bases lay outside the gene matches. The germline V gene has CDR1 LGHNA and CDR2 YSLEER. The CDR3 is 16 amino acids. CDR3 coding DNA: TGCGCCAGCAGCCATTTGGGACAGGAACTTTACAATGAGCAGTTCTTC. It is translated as CASSHLGQELYNEQFF.

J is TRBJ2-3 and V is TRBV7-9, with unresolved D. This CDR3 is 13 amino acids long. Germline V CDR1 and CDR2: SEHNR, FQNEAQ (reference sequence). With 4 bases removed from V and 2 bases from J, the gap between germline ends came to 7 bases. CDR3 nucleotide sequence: TGTGCCAGCAGCTGGGCAGACACAGATACGCAGTATTTT. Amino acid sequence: CASSWADTDTQYF.

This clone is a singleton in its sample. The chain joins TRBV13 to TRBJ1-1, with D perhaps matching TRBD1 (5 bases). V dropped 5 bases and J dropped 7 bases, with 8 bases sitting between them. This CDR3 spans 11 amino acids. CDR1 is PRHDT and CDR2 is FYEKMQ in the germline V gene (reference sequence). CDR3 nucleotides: TGTGCCAGCAGCCCCGACAGTGAAGCTTTCTTT. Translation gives CASSPDSEAFF.

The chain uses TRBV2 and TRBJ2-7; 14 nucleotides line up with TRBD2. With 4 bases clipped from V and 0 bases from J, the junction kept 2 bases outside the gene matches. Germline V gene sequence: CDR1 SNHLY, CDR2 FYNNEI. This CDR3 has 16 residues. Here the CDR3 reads CASSAGLAGDSYEQYF. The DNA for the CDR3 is TGTGCCAGCAGTGCGGGACTAGCGGGAGACTCCTACGAGCAGTACTTC.

The CDR3, as DNA: TGTGCCAGCAGCTTTCTGGGACAGGGCCCGGACTATGGCTACACCTTC. It yields the protein CASSFLGQGPDYGYTF. This chain links TRBV7-9 with TRBJ1-2, with 9 positions matching TRBD1. Unmatched junction bases numbered 8, after V lost 3 bases and J lost 3 bases. This CDR3 region has 16 residues. The germline gives CDR1 SEHNR, CDR2 FQNEAQ (reference sequence).

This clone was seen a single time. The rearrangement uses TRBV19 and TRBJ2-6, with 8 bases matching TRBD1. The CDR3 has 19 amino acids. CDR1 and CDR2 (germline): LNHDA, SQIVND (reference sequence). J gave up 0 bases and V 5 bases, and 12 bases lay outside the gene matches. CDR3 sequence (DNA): TGTGCCAGTAGTTCCACCGGGACAGGAGACATCTCTGGGGCCAACGTCCTGACTTTC. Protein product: CASSSTGTGDISGANVLTF. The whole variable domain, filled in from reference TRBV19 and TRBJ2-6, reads DGGITQSPKYLFRKEGQNVTLSCEQNLNHDAMYWYRQDPGQGLRLIYYSQIVNDFQKGDIAEGYSVSREKKESFPLTVTSAQKNPTAFYLCASSSTGTGDISGANVLTFGAGSRLTVL.

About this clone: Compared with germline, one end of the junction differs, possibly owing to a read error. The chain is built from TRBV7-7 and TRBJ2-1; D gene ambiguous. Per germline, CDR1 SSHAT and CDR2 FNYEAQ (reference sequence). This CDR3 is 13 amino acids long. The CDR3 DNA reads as TGTGCTAGCAGCTTAGGACCGCAGGCTGAGCAGTTCTTC. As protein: CASSLGPQAEQFF.

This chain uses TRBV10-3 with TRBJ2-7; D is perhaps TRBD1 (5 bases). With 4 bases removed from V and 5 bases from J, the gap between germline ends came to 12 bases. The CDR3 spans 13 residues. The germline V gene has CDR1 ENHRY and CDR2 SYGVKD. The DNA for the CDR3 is TGTGCCATCAGTGGGTCAGGACAAAACGAGCAGTACTTC. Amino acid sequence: CAISGSGQNEQYF.

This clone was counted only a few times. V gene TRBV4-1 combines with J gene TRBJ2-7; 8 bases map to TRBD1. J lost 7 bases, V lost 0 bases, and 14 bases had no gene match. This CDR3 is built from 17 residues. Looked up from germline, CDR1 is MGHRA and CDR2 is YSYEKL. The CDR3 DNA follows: TGCGCCAGCAGCCAAGATCTTCTGGCAGGGGGCACGGGAGAGCAGTACTTC. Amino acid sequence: CASSQDLLAGGTGEQYF.

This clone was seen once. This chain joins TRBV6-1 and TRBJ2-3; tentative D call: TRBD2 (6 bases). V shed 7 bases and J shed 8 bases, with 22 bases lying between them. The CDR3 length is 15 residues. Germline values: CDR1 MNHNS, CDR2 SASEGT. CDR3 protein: CASKKRGEDSGTQYF. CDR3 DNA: TGTGCCAGCAAGAAACGCGGGGAGGACTCGGGTACGCAGTATTTT.

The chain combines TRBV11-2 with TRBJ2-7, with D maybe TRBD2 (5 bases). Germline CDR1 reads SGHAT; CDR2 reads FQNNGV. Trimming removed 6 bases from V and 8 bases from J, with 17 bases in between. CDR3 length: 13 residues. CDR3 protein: CASRPPGSSKQYF. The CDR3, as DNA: TGTGCCAGCAGGCCGCCGGGATCAAGCAAGCAGTACTTC.

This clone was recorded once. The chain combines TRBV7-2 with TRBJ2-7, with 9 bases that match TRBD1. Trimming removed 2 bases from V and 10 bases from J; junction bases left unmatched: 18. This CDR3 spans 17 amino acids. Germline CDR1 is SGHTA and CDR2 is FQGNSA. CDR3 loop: CASSLFTRPGTGTVQYF. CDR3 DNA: TGTGCCAGCAGCTTATTTACTAGACCCGGGACAGGGACGGTCCAGTACTTC.

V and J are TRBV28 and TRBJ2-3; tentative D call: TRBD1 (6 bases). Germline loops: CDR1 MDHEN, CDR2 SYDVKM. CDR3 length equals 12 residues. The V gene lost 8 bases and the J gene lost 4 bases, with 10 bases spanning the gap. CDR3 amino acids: CASLRGPDTQYF. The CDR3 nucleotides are TGTGCCAGCCTCAGGGGACCAGATACGCAGTATTTT.

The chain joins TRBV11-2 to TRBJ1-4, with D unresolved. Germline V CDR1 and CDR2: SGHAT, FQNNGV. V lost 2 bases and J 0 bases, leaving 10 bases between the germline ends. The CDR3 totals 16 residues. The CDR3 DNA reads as TGTGCCAGCAGCTTATTCACCCCGGCAACTAATGAAAAACTGTTTTTT. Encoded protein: CASSLFTPATNEKLFF.

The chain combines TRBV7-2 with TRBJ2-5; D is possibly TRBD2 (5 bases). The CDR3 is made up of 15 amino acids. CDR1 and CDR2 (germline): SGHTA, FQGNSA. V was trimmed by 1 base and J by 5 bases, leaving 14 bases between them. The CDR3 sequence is CASSLGLPPGETQYF. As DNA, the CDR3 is TGTGCCAGCAGCTTAGGACTCCCCCCGGGGGAGACCCAGTACTTC.

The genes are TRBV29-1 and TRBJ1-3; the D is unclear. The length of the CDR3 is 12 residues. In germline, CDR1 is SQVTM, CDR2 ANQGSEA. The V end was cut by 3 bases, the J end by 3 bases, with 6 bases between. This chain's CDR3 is CSVETFGNTIYF. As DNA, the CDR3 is TGCAGCGTTGAGACTTTTGGAAACACCATATATTTT. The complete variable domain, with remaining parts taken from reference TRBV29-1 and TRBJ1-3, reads SAVISQKPSRDICQRGTSLTIQCQVDSQVTMMFWYRQQPGQSLTLIATANQGSEATYESGFVIDKFPISRPNLTFSTLTVSNMSPEDSSIYLCSVETFGNTIYFGEGSWLTVV.

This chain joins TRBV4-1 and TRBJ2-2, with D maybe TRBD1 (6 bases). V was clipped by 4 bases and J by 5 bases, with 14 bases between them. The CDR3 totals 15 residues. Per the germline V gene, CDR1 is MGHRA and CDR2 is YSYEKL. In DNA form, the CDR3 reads TGCGCCAGCAGCCTATCCGGGACACTAACCGGGGAGCTGTTTTTT. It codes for CASSLSGTLTGELFF.

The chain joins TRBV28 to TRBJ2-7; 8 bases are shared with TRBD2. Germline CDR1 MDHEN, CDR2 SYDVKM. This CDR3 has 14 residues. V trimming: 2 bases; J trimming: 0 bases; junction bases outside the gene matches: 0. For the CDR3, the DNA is TGTGCCAGCAGTTTAGCGGGAGGCTCCTACGAGCAGTACTTC. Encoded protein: CASSLAGGSYEQYF.

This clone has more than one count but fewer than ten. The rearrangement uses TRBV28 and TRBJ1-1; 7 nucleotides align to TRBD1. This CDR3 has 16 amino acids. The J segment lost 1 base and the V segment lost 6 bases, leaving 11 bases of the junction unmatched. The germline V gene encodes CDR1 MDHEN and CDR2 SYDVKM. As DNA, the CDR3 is TGTGCCAGCAGGTACAGGGGAGTAATTACGAACACTGAAGCTTTCTTT. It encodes CASRYRGVITNTEAFF.

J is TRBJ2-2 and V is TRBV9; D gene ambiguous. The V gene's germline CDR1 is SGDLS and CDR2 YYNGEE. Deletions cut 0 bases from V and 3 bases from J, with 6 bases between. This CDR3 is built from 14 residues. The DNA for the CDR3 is TGTGCCAGCAGCGTAGACAGACACACCGGGGAGCTGTTTTTT. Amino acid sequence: CASSVDRHTGELFF.

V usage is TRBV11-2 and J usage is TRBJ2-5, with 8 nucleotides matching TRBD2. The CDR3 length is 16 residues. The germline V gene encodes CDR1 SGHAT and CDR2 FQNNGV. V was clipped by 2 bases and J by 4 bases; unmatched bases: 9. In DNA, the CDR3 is TGTGCCAGCAGCTTATTGGCCGGGGGGGGAGGAGAGACCCAGTACTTC. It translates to CASSLLAGGGGETQYF.